Reported below is one TCR beta chain. Antigen: not known. A read error may account for a junction end that differs from germline. The data were obtained in a study of T cell responses to AZD1222 COVID-19 vaccine. Study-wide results and limits: The breadth and depth of Spike-specific TCRs increased once two AZD1222 doses had been given.

Sequencing was performed with immunoSEQ multiplex PCR; in TCRdb, only in-frame clones are kept and a portion is missing. The sample holds around 78,000 clones; 70% to 85% are singletons and the top ten take 2.9%. The CDR3 runs 15 residues. Germline CDR1 and CDR2: LGHNA and YSLEER. The starting material was peripheral blood, obtained on day 0 of AZD1222 vaccination. This chain uses TRBV4-3 with TRBJ1-3; perhaps TRBD1 as D (6 bases). This clonotype originated in an adult in good health. The CDR3 loop reads CASSRATGAGNTIYF. CDR3 nucleotides: TGCGCCAGCAGCCGAGCGACAGGCGCTGGGAACACCATATATTTT.